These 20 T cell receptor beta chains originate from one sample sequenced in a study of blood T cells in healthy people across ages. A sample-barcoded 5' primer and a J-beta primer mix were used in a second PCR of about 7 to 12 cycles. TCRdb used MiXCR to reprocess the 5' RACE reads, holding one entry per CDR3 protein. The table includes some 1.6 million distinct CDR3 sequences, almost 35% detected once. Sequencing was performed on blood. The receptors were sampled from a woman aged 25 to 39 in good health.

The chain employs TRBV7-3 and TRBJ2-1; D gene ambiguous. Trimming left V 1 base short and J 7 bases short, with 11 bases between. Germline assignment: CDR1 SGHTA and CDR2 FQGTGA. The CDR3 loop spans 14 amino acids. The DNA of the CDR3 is TGTGCCAGCAGCTTAATGGCAGCTTCGAATGAGCAGTTCTTC. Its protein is CASSLMAASNEQFF.

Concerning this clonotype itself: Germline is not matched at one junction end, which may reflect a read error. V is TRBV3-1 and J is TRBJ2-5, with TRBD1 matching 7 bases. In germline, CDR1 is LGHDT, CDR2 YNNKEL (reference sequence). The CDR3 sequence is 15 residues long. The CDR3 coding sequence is TGTGCCAGCAGCCACTCAGGGGGTTCACAAGGGACCCAGTACTTC. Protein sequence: CASSHSGGSQGTQYF.

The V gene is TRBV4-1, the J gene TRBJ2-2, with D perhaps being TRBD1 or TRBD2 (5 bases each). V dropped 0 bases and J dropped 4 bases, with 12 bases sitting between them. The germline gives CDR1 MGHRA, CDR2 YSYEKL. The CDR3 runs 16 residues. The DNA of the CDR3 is TGCGCCAGCAGCCAAGAACCTGGGGGTAGCACCGGGGAGCTGTTTTTT. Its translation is CASSQEPGGSTGELFF.

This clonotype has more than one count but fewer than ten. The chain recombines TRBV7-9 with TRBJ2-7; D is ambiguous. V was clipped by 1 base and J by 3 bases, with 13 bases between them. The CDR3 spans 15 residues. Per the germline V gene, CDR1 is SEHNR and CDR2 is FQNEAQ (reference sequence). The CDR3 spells CASSLGRSYDYEQYF. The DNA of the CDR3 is TGTGCCAGCAGCTTAGGCAGGTCGTATGACTACGAGCAGTACTTC.

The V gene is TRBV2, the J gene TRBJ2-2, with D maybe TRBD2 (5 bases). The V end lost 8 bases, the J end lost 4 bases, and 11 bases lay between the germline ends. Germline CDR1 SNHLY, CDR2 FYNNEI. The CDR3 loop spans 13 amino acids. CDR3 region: CASEGSGTGELFF. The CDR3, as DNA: TGTGCCAGCGAGGGATCCGGCACCGGGGAGCTGTTTTTT.

CDR3 residues: CASSVATGGGQDTQYF. DNA of the CDR3: TGTGCCAGCAGCGTAGCTACAGGGGGTGGCCAGGATACGCAGTATTTT. The chain has TRBV9 and TRBJ2-3; 8 bases map to TRBD1. V dropped 0 bases and J dropped 6; count of bases not matched to a gene: 9. Germline CDR1 reads SGDLS; CDR2 reads YYNGEE. The CDR3 has 16 residues.

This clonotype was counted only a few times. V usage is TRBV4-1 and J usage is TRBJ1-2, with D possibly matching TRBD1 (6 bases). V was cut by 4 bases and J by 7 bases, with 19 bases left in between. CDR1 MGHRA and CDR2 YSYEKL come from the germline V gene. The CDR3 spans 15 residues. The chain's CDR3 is CASSPAGARDSGYTF. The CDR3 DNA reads TGCGCCAGCAGCCCAGCGGGGGCGCGGGATTCTGGCTACACCTTC.

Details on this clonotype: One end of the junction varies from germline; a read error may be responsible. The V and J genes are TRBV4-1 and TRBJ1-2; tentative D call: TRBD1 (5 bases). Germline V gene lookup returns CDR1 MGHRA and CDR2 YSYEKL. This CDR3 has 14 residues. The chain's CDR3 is CANSPTGEAYGYTF. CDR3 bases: TGCGCCAACAGCCCCACGGGGGAGGCCTATGGCTACACCTTC.

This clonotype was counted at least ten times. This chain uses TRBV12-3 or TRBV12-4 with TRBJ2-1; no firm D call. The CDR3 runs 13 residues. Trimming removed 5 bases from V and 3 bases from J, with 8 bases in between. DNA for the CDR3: TGTGCCAGCAGTCCCGAAGTCTACAATGAGCAGTTCTTC. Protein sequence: CASSPEVYNEQFF.

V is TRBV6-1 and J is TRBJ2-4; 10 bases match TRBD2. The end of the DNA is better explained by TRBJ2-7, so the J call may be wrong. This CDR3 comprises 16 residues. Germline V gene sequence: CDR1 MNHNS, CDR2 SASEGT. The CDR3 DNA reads TGTGCCAGCAGTGACATACAGCGGGGGGGCCAGGTCGAGCAGTACTTC. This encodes CASSDIQRGGQVEQYF.

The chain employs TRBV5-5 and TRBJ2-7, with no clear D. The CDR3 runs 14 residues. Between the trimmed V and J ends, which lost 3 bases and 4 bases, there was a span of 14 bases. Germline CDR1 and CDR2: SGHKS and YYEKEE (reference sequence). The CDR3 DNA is TGTGCCAGCAGCTGGGCCCCAGAGATTTACGAGCAGTACTTC. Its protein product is CASSWAPEIYEQYF.

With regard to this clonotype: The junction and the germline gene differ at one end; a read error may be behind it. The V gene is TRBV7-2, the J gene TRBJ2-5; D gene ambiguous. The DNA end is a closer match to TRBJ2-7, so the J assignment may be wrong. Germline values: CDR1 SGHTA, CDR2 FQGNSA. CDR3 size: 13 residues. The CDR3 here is CAGSLRFGHEQYF. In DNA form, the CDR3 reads TGTGCCGGCAGCTTGAGGTTTGGCCACGAGCAGTACTTC.

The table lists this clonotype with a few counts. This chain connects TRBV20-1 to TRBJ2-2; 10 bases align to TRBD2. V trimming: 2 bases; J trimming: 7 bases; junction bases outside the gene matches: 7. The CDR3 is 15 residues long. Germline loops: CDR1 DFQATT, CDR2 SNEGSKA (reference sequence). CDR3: CSARPPGLAFGELFF. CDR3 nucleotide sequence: TGCAGTGCTAGACCGCCGGGACTAGCGTTCGGGGAGCTGTTTTTT.

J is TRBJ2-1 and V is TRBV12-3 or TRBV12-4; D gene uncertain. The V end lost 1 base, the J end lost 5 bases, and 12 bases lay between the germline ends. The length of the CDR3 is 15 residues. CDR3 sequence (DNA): TGTGCCAGCAGTTTAGATAGTATCCTAGACAATGAGCAGTTCTTC. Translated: CASSLDSILDNEQFF.

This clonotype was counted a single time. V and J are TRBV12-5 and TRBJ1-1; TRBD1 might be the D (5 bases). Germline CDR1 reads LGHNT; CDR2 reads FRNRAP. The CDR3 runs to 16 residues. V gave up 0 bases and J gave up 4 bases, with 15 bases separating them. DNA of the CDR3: TGTGCTAGTGGTTTGGTGCTTTCGGGGGAAGGCACTGAAGCTTTCTTT. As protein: CASGLVLSGEGTEAFF.

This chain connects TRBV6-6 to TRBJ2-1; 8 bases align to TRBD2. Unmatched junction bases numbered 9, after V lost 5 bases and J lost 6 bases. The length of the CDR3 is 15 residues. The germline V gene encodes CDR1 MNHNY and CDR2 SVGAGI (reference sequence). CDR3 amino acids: CASSRNSGAGNEQFF. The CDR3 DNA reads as TGTGCCAGCAGTCGAAATAGCGGGGCGGGCAATGAGCAGTTCTTC.

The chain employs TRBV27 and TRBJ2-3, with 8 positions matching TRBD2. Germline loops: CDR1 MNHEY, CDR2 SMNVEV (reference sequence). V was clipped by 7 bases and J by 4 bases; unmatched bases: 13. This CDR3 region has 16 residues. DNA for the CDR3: TGTGCCAGCACCCAAGGGTTTCCGGGAGGGGCAGATACGCAGTATTTT. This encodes CASTQGFPGGADTQYF.

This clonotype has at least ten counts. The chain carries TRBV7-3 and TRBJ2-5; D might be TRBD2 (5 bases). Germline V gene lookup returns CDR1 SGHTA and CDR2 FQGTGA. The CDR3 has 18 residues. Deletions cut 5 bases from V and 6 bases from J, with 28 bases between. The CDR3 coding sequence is TGTGCCAGCAGCCCAATTGGATCCGGGAAACTCCCGGGAAAGACCCAGTACTTC. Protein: CASSPIGSGKLPGKTQYF.

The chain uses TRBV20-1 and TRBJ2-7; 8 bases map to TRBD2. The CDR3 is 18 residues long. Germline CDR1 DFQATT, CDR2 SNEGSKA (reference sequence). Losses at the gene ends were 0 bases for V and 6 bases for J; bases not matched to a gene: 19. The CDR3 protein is CSARDRSSGGYVVFEQYF. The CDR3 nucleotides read TGCAGTGCTAGAGATCGATCCAGCGGGGGTTATGTCGTGTTCGAGCAGTACTTC.

The CDR3 region is CATSDFGAPYEQYF. The CDR3 DNA is TGTGCCACCAGTGATTTCGGGGCACCCTACGAGCAGTACTTC. This chain joins TRBV24-1 and TRBJ2-7; either TRBD1 or TRBD2 may supply D (5 bases each). The V gene's germline CDR1 is KGHDR and CDR2 SFDVKD. V was pared by 1 base and J by 2 bases, with 8 bases between. CDR3 length: 14 residues.